This TCR beta chain was documented in a study of blood T cell repertoires in COVID-19. Turning to the study itself: PBMCs, B-cell-depleted T cells, or T cells provided the cDNA or gDNA that made up the material.

Followed longitudinally, the Seattle patients had been enrolled during active infection. As processed by the authors: Researchers report that nucleated cell counts were estimated from reference gene primer amplification. Measured with immunoSEQ multiplex PCR; TCRdb has only the in-frame clones, and not every one. V and J calls and clone size are copied from that table; D and trimming were computed from the DNA. The repertoire holds approximately 150,000 clones, with 80% to 90% as singletons. The sample comprised peripheral blood. This clonotype was obtained from a man aged 18 to 29 with COVID-19, enrolled during active disease.

In DNA form, the CDR3 reads TGTGCCAGCAGTTTAACGGGACAGCCCCAGCATTTT. This gives the protein CASSLTGQPQHF. The chain employs TRBV28 and TRBJ1-5, with no clear D. CDR1 MDHEN and CDR2 SYDVKM come from the germline V gene. V was cut by 2 bases and J by 7 bases, with 6 bases left in between. The CDR3 spans 12 residues.